Following are 4 T cell receptor beta chains from one sample sequenced in a study of cytomegalovirus exposure and HLA in healthy donors. Clones were sequenced by immunoSEQ multiplex PCR, and TCRdb holds only the in-frame ones, with some missing. The data show roughly 200,000 clones, around nine tenths seen once. The sequencing input was PBMCs. Every receptor here comes from a man younger than 45 in good health and CMV-seropositive.

The rearrangement joins TRBV11-2 to TRBJ2-7; 7 bases are a match to TRBD1. V dropped 1 base and J dropped 3; count of bases not matched to a gene: 0. The CDR3 has 13 residues. CDR1 is SGHAT, CDR2 FQNNGV, per germline. CDR3 loop: CASSLGDSYEQYF. As DNA, the CDR3 is TGTGCCAGCAGCTTAGGGGACAGCTACGAGCAGTACTTC.

This clone was seen just once. The V and J genes are TRBV5-4 and TRBJ1-3; 7 bases align to TRBD1. The V gene end was trimmed by 4 bases and the J gene end by 0 bases; junction bases not matched to a gene: 7. Germline CDR1 SGHNT, CDR2 YYREEE (reference sequence). This CDR3 is 16 amino acids long. The CDR3 here is CASSEGQSFSGNTIYF. CDR3 DNA: TGTGCCAGCAGCGAGGGACAGAGTTTCTCTGGAAACACCATATATTTT.

This clone has just a few counts. The V gene is TRBV2, the J gene TRBJ2-3; 8 nucleotides line up with TRBD2. The trim removed 3 bases at V and 2 bases at J, leaving 4 bases unmatched. The length of the CDR3 is 15 residues. Germline assignment: CDR1 SNHLY and CDR2 FYNNEI. In nucleotides, the CDR3 is TGTGCCAGCAGTGATTTGCGGGAGGCCACAGATACGCAGTATTTT. It yields the protein CASSDLREATDTQYF.

The rearrangement uses TRBV5-6 and TRBJ2-7; 7 bases match TRBD2. Germline V gene sequence: CDR1 SGHDT, CDR2 YYEEEE. The ends lost 1 base at V and 0 bases at J; junction bases unmatched: 10. The CDR3 runs to 17 residues. DNA of the CDR3: TGTGCCAGCAGCTTGAGGATGCGGCGGGAGCGCTCCTACGAGCAGTACTTC. It encodes CASSLRMRRERSYEQYF.